The count of the clone carrying this TCR beta chain is one. As processed by the authors: Quantification of nucleated cells was approximated via reference gene primer amplification. Sequenced by immunoSEQ multiplex PCR; TCRdb stores in-frame clones only, minus some. Clonal size and the V and J genes are those of that table, whereas D and trimming came from the DNA. The sample lists around 190,000 clones; 70% to 90% were seen once. The data belong to a study of blood T cell repertoires in COVID-19. Overall study: Sites across the United States, Italy and Spain contributed samples from acute and convalescent COVID-19. T cells, B-cell-depleted T cells, or PBMCs supplied cDNA or gDNA.

The CDR3 sequence is 18 residues long. CDR1 is SGHTA, CDR2 FQGNSA, per germline. J gave up 8 bases and V 4 bases, and 14 bases lay outside the gene matches. The source is a human donor in a cohort sampled during active COVID-19. What was sequenced was peripheral blood. This chain connects TRBV7-2 to TRBJ2-1; TRBD2 matches at 13 bases. In DNA, the CDR3 is TGTGCCAGCAGCTCCCGGTACACTAGCGGGGGGGCCCCGGATGAGCAGTTCTTC. Translated, it gives CASSSRYTSGGAPDEQFF.